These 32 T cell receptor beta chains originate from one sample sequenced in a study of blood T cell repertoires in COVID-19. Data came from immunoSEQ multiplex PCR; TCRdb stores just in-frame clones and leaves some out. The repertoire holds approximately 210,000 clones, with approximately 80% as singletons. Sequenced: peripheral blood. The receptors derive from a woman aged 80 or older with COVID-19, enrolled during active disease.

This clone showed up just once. The CDR3 loop is CASSPGLAGASSYNEQFF. CDR3 nucleotides: TGTGCCAGCAGCCCGGGACTAGCGGGGGCCAGCTCCTACAATGAGCAGTTCTTC. The chain recombines TRBV7-8 with TRBJ2-1; 14 nucleotides line up with TRBD2. The CDR3 is 18 amino acids. The junction had 6 bases not matched to a gene; V was cut back by 5 bases and J by 0 bases. Germline V lookup: CDR1 SGHVS, CDR2 FQNEAQ.

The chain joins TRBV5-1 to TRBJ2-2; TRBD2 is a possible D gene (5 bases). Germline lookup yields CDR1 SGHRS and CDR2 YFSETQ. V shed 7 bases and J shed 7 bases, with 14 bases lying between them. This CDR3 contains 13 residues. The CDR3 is CASRSLGVGELFF. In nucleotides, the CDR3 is TGCGCCAGCCGAAGCTTGGGAGTCGGGGAGCTGTTTTTT.

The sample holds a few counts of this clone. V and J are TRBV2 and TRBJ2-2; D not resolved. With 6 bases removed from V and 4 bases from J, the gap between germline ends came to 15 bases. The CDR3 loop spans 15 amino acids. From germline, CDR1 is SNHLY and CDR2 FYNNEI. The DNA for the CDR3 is TGTGCCAGCAGCGCCGGAAGGTCGGGCACCGGGGAGCTGTTTTTT. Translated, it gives CASSAGRSGTGELFF. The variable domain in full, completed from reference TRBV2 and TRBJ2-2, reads EPEVTQTPSHQVTQMGQEVILRCVPISNHLYFYWYRQILGQKVEFLVSFYNNEISEKSEIFDDQFSVERPDGSNFTLKIRSTKLEDSAMYFCASSAGRSGTGELFFGEGSRLTVL.

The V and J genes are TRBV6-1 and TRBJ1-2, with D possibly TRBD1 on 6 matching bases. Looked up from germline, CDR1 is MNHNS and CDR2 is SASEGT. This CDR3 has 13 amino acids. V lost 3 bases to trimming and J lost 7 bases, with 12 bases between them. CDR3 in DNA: TGTGCCAGCAGTGATGTGGGGACATTTGGCTACACCTTC. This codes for CASSDVGTFGYTF.

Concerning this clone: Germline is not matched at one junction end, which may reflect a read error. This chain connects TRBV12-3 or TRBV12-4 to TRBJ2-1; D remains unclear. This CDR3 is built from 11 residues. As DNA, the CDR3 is TGTGCCAGCAGGAGCTACGATGAGCAGTTCTTC. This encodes CASRSYDEQFF.

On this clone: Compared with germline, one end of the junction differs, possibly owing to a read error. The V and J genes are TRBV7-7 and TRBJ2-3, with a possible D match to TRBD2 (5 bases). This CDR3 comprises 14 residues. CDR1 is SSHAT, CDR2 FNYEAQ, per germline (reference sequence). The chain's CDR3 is CASSPSPSYYTQYF. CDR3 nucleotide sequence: TGTGCTAGCAGCCCTAGCCCGTCCTATTATACGCAGTATTTT.

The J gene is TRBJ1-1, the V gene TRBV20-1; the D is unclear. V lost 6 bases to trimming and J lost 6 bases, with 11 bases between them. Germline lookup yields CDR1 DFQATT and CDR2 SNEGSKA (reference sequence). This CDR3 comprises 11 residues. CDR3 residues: CSASQPAEAFF. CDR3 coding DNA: TGCAGTGCCAGTCAACCGGCTGAAGCTTTCTTT.

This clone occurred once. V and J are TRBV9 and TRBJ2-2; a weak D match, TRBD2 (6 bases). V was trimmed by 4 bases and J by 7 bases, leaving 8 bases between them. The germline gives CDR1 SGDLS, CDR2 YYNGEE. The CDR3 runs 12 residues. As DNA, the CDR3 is TGTGCCAGCAGCCCGGGGGTCGGGGAGCTGTTTTTT. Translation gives CASSPGVGELFF.

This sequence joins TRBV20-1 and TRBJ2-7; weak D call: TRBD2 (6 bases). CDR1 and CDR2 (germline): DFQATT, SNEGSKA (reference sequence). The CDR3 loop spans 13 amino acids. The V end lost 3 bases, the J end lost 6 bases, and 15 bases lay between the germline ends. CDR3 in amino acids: CSASPDGGSEQYF. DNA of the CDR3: TGCAGTGCTAGTCCTGACGGGGGATCCGAGCAGTACTTC.

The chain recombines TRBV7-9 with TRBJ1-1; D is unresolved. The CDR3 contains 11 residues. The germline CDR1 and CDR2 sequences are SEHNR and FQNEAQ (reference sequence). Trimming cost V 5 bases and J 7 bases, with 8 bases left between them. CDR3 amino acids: CASSPQNEAFF. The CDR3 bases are TGTGCCAGCAGCCCTCAGAATGAAGCTTTCTTT.

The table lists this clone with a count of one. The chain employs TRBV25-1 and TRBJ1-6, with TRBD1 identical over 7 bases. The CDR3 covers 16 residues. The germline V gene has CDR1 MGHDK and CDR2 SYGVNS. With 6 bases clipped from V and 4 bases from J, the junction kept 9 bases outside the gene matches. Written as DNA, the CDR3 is TGTGCCAGCAGGGAGGGGGCCCTATCATATAATTCACCCCTCCACTTT. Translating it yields CASREGALSYNSPLHF.

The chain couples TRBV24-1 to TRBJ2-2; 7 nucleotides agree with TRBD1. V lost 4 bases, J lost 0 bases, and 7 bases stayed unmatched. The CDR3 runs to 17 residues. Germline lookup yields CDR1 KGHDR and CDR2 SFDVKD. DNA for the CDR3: TGTGCCACCAGTGAGCATTACAGGGGAGCGAACACCGGGGAGCTGTTTTTT. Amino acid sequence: CATSEHYRGANTGELFF.

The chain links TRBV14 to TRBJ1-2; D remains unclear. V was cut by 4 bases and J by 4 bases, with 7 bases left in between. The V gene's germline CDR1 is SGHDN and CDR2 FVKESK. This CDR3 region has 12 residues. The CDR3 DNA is TGTGCCAGCAGCCCATCGGGCTATGGCTACACCTTC. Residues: CASSPSGYGYTF.

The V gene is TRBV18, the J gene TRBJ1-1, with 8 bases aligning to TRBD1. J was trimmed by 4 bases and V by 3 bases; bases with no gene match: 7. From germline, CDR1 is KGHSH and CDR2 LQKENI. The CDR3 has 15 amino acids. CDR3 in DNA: TGTGCCAGCTCACCCGGACAGGGAATGGGCACTGAAGCTTTCTTT. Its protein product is CASSPGQGMGTEAFF.

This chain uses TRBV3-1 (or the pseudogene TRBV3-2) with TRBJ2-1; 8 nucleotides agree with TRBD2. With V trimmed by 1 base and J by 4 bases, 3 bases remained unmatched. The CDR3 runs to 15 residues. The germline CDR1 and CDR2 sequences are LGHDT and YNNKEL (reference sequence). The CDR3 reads CASSQVAGGYNEQFF. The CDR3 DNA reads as TGTGCCAGCAGCCAAGTGGCGGGGGGTTACAATGAGCAGTTCTTC.

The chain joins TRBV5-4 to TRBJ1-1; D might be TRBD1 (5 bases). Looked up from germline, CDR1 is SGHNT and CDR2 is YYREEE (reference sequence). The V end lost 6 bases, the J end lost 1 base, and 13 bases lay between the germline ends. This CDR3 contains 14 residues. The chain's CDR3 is CASTARERNTEAFF. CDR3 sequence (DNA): TGTGCCAGCACGGCCAGGGAACGGAACACTGAAGCTTTCTTT. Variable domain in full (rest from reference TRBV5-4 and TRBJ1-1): ETGVTQSPTHLIKTRGQQVTLRCSSQSGHNTVSWYQQALGQGPQFIFQYYREEENGRGNFPPRFSGLQFPNYSSELNVNALELDDSALYLCASTARERNTEAFFGQGTRLTVV.

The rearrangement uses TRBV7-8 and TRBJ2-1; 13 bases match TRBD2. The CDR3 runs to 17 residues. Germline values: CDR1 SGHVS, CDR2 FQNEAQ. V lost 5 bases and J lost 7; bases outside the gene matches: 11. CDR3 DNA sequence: TGTGCCAGCAGCGTACTAGCGGGGGGGCTGAGGGAAAATGAGCAGTTCTTC. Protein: CASSVLAGGLRENEQFF. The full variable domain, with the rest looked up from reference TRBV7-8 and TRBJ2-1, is GAGVSQSPRYKVAKRGQDVALRCDPISGHVSLFWYQQALGQGPEFLTYFQNEAQLDKSGLPSDRFFAERPEGSVSTLKIQRTQQEDSAVYLCASSVLAGGLRENEQFFGPGTRLTVL.

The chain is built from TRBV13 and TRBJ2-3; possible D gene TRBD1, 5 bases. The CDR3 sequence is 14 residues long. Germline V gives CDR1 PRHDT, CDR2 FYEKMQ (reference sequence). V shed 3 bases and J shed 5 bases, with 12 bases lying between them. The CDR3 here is CASSFVQGRDTQYF. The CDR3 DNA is TGTGCCAGCAGCTTTGTCCAGGGTAGAGATACGCAGTATTTT.

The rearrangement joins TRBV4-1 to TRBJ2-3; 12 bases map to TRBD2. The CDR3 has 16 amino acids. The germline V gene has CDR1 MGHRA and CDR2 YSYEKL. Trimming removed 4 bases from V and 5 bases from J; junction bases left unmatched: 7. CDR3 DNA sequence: TGCGCCAGCAGCCGGACTAGCGGGGCTGAAGAAGATACGCAGTATTTT. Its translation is CASSRTSGAEEDTQYF.

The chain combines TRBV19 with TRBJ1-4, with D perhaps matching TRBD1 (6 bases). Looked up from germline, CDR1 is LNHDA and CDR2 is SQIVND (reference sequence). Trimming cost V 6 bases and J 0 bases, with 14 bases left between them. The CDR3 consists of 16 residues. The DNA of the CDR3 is TGTGCCAGTAGACCACACGACAGGCCAACTAATGAAAAACTGTTTTTT. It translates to CASRPHDRPTNEKLFF.

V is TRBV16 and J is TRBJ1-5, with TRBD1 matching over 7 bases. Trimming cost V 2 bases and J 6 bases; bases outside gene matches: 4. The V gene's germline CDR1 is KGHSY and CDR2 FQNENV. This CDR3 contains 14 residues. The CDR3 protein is CASSQGTVGQPQHF. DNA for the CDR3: TGTGCCAGCAGCCAAGGGACAGTGGGTCAGCCCCAGCATTTT.

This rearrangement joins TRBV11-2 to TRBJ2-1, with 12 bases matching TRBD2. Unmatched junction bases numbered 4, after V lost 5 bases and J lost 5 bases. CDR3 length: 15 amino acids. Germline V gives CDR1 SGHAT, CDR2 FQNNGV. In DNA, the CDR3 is TGTGCCAGCAGCCTACGACTAGCGGGGGACAATGAGCAGTTCTTC. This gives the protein CASSLRLAGDNEQFF. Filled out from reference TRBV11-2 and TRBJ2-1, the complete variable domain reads EAGVAQSPRYKIIEKRQSVAFWCNPISGHATLYWYQQILGQGPKLLIQFQNNGVVDDSQLPKDRFSAERLKGVDSTLKIQPAKLEDSAVYLCASSLRLAGDNEQFFGPGTRLTVL.

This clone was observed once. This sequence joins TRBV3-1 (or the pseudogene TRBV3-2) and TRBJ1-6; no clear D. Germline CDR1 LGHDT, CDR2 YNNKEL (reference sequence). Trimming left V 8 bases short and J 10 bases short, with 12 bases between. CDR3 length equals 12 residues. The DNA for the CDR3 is TGTGCCAGCGCACCCGCGGGGTCACCCCTCCACTTT. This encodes CASAPAGSPLHF.

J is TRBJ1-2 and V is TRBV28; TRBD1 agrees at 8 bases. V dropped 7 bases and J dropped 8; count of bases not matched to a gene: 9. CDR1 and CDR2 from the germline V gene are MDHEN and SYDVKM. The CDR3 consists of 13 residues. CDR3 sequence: CASTQGQVMGYTF. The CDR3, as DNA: TGTGCCAGCACCCAGGGACAGGTGATGGGCTACACCTTC.

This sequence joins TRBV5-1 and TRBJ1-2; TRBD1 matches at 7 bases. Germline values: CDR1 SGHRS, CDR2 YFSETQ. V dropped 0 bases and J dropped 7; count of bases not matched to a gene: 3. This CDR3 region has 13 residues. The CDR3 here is CASSLDRGGGYTF. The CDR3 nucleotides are TGCGCCAGCAGCTTGGACAGGGGAGGTGGCTACACCTTC.

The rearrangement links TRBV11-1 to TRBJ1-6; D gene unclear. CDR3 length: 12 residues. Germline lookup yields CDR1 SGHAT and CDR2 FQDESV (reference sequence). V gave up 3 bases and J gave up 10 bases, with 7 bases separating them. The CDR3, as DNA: TGTGCCAGCAGCTTGGGGAGGTCACCCCTCCACTTT. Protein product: CASSLGRSPLHF. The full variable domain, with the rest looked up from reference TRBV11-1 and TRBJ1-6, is EAEVAQSPRYKITEKSQAVAFWCDPISGHATLYWYRQILGQGPELLVQFQDESVVDDSQLPKDRFSAERLKGVDSTLKIQPAELGDSAMYLCASSLGRSPLHFGNGTRLTVT.

The CDR3 region is CSSTGLAGNNEQFF. CDR3 nucleotides: TGCAGCTCCACGGGACTAGCGGGGAACAATGAGCAGTTCTTC. The rearrangement links TRBV29-1 to TRBJ2-1, with 13 positions matching TRBD2. CDR3 length equals 14 residues. Trimming removed 8 bases from V and 5 bases from J; junction bases left unmatched: 6. CDR1 is SQVTM, CDR2 ANQGSEA, per germline.

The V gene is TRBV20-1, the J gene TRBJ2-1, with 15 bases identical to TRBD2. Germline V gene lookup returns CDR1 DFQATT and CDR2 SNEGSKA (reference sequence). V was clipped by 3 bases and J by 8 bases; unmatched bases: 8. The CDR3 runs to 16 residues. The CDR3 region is CSASPWTSGGAYEQFF. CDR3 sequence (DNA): TGCAGTGCTAGTCCCTGGACTAGCGGGGGGGCCTATGAGCAGTTCTTC.

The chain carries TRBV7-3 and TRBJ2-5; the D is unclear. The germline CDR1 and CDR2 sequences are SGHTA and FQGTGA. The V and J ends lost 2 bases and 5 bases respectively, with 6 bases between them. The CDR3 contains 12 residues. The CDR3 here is CASSLGSETQYF. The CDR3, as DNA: TGTGCCAGCAGCTTAGGTAGCGAGACCCAGTACTTC. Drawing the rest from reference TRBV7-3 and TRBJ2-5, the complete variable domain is GAGVSQTPSNKVTEKGKYVELRCDPISGHTALYWYRQSLGQGPEFLIYFQGTGAADDSGLPNDRFFAVRPEGSVSTLKIQRTERGDSAVYLCASSLGSETQYFGPGTRLLVL.

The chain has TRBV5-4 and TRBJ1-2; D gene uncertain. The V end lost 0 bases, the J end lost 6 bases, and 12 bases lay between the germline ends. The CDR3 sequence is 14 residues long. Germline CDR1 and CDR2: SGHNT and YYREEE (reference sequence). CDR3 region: CASSLGAAMNGYTF. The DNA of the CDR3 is TGTGCCAGCAGCTTGGGGGCCGCTATGAATGGCTACACCTTC.

CDR3 amino acids: CASSQAPGGEAFF. CDR3 coding DNA: TGTGCCAGCAGCCAAGCCCCCGGGGGAGAAGCTTTCTTT. The chain recombines TRBV7-3 with TRBJ1-1; possible D gene TRBD1, 5 bases. Trimming removed 5 bases from V and 8 bases from J, with 15 bases in between. Germline-derived CDR1 and CDR2 are SGHTA and FQGTGA. The CDR3 length is 13 residues.

CDR3 coding DNA: TGTGCCAGCAGTGCCCGGGGGGTCGGGGACACCTTC. Protein product: CASSARGVGDTF. The V call is TRBV28, the J call TRBJ1-2; D is possibly TRBD1 (5 bases). V gave up 5 bases and J gave up 12 bases, with 16 bases separating them. Germline V gene sequence: CDR1 MDHEN, CDR2 SYDVKM. This CDR3 region has 12 residues.